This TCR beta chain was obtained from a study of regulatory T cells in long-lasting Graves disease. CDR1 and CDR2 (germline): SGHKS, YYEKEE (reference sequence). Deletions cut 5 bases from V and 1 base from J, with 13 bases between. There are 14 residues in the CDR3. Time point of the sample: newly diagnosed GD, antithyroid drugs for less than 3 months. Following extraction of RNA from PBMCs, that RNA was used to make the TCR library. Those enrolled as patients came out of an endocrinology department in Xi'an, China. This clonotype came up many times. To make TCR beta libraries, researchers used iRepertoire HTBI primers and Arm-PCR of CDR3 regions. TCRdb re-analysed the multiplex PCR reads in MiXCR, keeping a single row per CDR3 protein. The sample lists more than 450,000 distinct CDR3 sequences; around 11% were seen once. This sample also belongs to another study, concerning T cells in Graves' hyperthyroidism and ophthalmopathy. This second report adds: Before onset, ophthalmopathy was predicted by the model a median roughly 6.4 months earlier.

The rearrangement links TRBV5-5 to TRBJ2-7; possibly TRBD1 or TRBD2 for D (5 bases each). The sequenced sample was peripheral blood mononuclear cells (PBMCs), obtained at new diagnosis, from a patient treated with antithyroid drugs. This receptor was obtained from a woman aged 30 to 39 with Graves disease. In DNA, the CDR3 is TGTGCCAGCAGTTTAGGGACGGAGTCCTACGAGCAGTACTTC. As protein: CASSLGTESYEQYF.